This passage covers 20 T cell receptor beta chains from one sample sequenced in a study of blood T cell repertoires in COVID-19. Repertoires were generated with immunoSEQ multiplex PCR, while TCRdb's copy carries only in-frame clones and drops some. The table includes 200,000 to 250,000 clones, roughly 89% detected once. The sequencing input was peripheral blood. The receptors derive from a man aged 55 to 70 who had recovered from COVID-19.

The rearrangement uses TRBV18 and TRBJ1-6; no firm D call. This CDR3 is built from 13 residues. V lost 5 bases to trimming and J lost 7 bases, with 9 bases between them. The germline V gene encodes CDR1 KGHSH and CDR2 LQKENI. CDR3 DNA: TGTGCCAGCTCATCTTCGAGCAATTCACCCCTCCACTTT. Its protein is CASSSSSNSPLHF. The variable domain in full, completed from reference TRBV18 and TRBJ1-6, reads NAGVMQNPRHLVRRRGQEARLRCSPMKGHSHVYWYRQLPEEGLKFMVYLQKENIIDESGMPKERFSAEFPKEGPSILRIQQVVRGDSAAYFCASSSSSNSPLHFGNGTRLTVT.

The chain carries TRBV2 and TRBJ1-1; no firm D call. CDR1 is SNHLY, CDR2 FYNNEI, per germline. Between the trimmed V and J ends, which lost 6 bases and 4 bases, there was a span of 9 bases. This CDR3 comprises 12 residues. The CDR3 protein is CASSVDRTEAFF. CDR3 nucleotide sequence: TGTGCCAGCAGCGTAGATCGCACTGAAGCTTTCTTT.

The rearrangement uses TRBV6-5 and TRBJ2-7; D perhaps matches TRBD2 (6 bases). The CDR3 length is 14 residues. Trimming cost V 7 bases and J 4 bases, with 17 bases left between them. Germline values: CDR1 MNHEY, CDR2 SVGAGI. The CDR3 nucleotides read TGTGCCAGCACCCCTTCGGGAGTGGGATACGAGCAGTACTTC. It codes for CASTPSGVGYEQYF.

The CDR3 sequence: CASSLGPGTGRNTIYF. The CDR3 bases are TGTGCCAGCAGCTTAGGACCGGGGACGGGGAGGAACACCATATATTTT. The chain is built from TRBV7-2 and TRBJ1-3; D possibly corresponds to TRBD1 (5 bases). Germline loops: CDR1 SGHTA, CDR2 FQGNSA. The CDR3 has 16 amino acids. V gave up 1 base and J gave up 7 bases, with 17 bases separating them.

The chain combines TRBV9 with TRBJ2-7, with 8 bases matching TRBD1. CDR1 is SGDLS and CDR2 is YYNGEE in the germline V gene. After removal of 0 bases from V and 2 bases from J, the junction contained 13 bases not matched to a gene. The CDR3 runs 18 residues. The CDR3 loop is CASSVDRSSTGAPYEQYF. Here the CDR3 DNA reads TGTGCCAGCAGCGTAGATCGGTCGTCGACAGGGGCACCCTACGAGCAGTACTTC.

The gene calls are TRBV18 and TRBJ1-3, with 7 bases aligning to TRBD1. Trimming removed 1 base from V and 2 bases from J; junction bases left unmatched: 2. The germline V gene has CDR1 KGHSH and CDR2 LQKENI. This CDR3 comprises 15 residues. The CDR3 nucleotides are TGTGCCAGCTCACCACAGCAGGGGGCTGGAAACACCATATATTTT. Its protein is CASSPQQGAGNTIYF.

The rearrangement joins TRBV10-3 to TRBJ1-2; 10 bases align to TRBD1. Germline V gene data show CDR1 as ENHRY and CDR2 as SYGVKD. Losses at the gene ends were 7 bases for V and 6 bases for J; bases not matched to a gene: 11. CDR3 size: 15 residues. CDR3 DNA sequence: TGTGCCATCACCCAGCCGGGACAGGGGAGGGATGGCTACACCTTC. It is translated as CAITQPGQGRDGYTF.

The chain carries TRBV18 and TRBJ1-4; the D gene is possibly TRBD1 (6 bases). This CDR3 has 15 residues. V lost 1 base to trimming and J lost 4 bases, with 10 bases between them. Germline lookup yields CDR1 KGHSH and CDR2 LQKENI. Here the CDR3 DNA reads TGTGCCAGCTCACCACTTCGGACAGATAATGAAAAACTGTTTTTT. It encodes CASSPLRTDNEKLFF.

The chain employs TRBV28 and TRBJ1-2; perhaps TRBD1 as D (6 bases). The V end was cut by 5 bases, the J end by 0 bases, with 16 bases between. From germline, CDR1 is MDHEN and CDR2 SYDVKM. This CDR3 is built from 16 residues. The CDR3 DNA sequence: TGTGCCAGCAGTCCCGCCGGACAGATAGCTAACTATGGCTACACCTTC. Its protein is CASSPAGQIANYGYTF.

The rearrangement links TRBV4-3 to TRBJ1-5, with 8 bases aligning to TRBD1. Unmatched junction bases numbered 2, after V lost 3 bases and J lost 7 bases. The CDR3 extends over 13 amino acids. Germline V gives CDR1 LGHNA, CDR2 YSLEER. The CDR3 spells CASSQDRVQPQHF. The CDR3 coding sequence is TGCGCCAGCAGCCAGGACAGGGTCCAGCCCCAGCATTTT.

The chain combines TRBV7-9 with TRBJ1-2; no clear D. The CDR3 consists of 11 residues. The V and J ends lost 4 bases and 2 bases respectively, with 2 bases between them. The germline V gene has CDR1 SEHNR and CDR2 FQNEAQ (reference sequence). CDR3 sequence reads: CASSSNYGYTF. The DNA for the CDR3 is TGTGCCAGCAGCTCGAACTATGGCTACACCTTC.

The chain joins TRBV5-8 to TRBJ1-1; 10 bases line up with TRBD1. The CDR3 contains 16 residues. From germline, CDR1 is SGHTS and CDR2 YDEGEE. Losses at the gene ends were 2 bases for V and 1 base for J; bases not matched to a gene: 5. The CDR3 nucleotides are TGTGCCAGCAGCTTTAGGACAGGGGGATCGAACACTGAAGCTTTCTTT. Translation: CASSFRTGGSNTEAFF.

Here the CDR3 reads CASSLRRGKPYEQYF. The CDR3 DNA sequence: TGTGCCAGCAGCTTAAGAAGGGGAAAACCCTACGAGCAGTACTTC. The rearrangement uses TRBV7-2 and TRBJ2-7; D may be TRBD1 (5 bases). From germline, CDR1 is SGHTA and CDR2 FQGNSA. Trimming cost V 2 bases and J 2 bases, with 13 bases left between them. This CDR3 has 15 amino acids.

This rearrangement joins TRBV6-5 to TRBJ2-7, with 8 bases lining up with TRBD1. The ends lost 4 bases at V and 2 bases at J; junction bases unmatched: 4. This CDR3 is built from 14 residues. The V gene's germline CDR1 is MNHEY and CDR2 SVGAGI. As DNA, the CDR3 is TGTGCCAGCAGTTCGGACAGGGTCGCCTACGAGCAGTACTTC. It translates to CASSSDRVAYEQYF.

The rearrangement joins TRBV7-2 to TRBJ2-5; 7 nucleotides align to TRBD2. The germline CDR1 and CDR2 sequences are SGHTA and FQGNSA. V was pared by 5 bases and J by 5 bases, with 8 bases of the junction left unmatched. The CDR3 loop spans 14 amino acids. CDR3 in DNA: TGTGCCAGCAGCCGGGCGGGGCGGGGGGAGACCCAGTACTTC. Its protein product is CASSRAGRGETQYF.

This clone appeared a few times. Written as DNA, the CDR3 is TGTGCCAGCAGCCCGTCGACAGGATTAAGCTCCTACGAGCAGTACTTC. It yields the protein CASSPSTGLSSYEQYF. The chain links TRBV7-8 to TRBJ2-7; maybe TRBD1 (6 bases). CDR3 length: 16 amino acids. CDR1 and CDR2 from the germline V gene are SGHVS and FQNEAQ. Trimming removed 5 bases at V and 0 bases at J, with 17 bases between. Full variable domain (rest looked up from reference TRBV7-8 and TRBJ2-7): GAGVSQSPRYKVAKRGQDVALRCDPISGHVSLFWYQQALGQGPEFLTYFQNEAQLDKSGLPSDRFFAERPEGSVSTLKIQRTQQEDSAVYLCASSPSTGLSSYEQYFGPGTRLTVT.

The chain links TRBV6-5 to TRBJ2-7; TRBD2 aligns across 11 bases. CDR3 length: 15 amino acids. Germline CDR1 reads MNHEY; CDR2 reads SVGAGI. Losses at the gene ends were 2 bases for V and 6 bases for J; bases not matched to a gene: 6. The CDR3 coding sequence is TGTGCCAGCAGTTACCTCGGACTAGCGGGTGCCGAGCAGTACTTC. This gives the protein CASSYLGLAGAEQYF.

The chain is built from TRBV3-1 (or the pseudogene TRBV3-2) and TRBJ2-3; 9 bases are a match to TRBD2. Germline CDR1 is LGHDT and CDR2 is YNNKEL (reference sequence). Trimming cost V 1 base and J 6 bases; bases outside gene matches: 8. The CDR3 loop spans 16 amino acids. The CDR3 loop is CASSQALAGGRDTQYF. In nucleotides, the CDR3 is TGTGCCAGCAGCCAAGCCTTGGCGGGGGGGAGGGATACGCAGTATTTT.

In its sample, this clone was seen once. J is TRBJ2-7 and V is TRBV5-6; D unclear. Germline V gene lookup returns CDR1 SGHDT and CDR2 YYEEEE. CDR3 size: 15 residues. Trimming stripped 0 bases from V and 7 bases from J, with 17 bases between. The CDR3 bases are TGTGCCAGCAGCTTGGCCGGTACCCCCGAAGAGGAGCAGTACTTC. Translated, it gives CASSLAGTPEEEQYF.

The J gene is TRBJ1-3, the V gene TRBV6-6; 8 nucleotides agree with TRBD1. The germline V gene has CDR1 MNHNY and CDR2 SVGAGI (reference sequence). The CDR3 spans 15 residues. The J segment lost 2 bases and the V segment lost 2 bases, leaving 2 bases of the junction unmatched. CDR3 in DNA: TGTGCCAGCAGTTACCAGGGGGCGGCTGGAAACACCATATATTTT. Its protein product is CASSYQGAAGNTIYF.